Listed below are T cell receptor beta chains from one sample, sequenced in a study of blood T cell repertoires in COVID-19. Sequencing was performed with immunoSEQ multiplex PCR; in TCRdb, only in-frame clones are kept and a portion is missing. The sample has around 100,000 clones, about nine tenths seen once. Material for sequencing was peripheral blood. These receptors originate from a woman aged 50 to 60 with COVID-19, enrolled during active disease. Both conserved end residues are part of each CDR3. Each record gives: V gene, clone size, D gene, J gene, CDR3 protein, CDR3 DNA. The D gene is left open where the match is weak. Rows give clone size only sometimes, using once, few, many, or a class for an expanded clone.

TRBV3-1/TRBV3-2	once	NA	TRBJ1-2	CASSSDRTYGYTF	TGTGCCAGCAGCTCCGACAGGACTTATGGCTACACCTTC
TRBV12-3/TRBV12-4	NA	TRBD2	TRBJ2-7	CVEGGGANYEQYF	TGTGTGGAAGGCGGGGGGGCCAACTACGAGCAGTACTTC
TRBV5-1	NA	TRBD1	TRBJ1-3	CASRSMTGGSSGNTIYF	TGCGCCAGCCGATCGATGACAGGGGGGAGCTCTGGAAACACCATATATTTT
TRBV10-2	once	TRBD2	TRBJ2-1	CASSERGGFEQFF	TGCGCCAGCAGTGAGCGGGGGGGCTTTGAGCAGTTCTTC
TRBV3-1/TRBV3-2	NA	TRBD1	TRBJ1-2	CASSQDRTGHYGYTF	TGTGCCAGCAGCCAAGATAGGACAGGACACTATGGCTACACCTTC
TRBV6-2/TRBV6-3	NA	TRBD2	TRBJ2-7	CASSYTSGGDEQYF	TGTGCCAGCAGTTACACGTCGGGGGGGGACGAGCAGTACTTC
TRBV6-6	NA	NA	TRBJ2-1	CASTEPAYNEQFF	TGTGCCAGCACCGAGCCGGCCTACAATGAGCAGTTCTTC
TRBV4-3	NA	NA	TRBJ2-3	CASSQVSGTDTQYF	TGCGCCAGCAGCCAAGTCTCGGGAACAGATACGCAGTATTTT
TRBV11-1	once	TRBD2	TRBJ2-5	CASSQRTSGQETQYF	TGTGCCAGCAGCCAGAGGACTAGCGGCCAAGAGACCCAGTACTTC
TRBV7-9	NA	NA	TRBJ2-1	CASSLGISPFSYNEQFF	TGTGCCAGCAGCTTAGGTATATCCCCCTTCTCCTACAATGAGCAGTTCTTC
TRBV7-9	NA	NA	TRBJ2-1	CASSTRTTSGHNEQFF	TGTGCCAGCAGCACGCGGACAACCTCTGGACACAATGAGCAGTTCTTC
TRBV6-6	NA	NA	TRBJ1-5	CASSYSEANQPQHF	TGTGCCAGCAGTTACTCGGAGGCAAATCAGCCCCAGCATTTT
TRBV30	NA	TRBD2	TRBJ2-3	CAYEGLAGQSDTQYF	TGTGCGTATGAGGGACTAGCGGGGCAATCAGATACGCAGTATTTT
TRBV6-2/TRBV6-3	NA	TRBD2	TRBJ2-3	CASSYSAASGLTDTQYF	TGTGCCAGCAGTTACTCAGCTGCTAGCGGGCTCACAGATACGCAGTATTTT
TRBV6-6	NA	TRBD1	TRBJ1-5	CASGDSSYQPQHF	TGTGCCAGTGGGGACAGCTCTTATCAGCCCCAGCATTTT
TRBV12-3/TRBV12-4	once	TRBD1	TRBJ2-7	CASLQGTAYEQYF	TGTGCCAGTCTCCAGGGGACAGCCTACGAGCAGTACTTC
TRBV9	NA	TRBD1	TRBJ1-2	CASSEVRQGANYGYTF	TGTGCCAGCAGCGAAGTACGACAGGGGGCGAACTATGGCTACACCTTC
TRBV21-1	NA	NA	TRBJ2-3	CASGISGGFRISTDTQYF	TGTGCCAGCGGCATAAGCGGGGGGTTCCGCATTAGCACAGATACGCAGTATTTT
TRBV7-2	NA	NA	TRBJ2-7	CASSLGPQTYEQYF	TGTGCCAGCAGCTTAGGTCCCCAAACCTACGAGCAGTACTTC
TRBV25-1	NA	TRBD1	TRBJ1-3	CASSERGQGSRNTIYF	TGTGCCAGCAGTGAAAGGGGACAGGGCTCCCGAAACACCATATATTTT
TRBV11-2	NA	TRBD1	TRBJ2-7	CASSSTGTGTHEQYF	TGTGCCAGCAGCAGTACCGGGACAGGGACCCACGAGCAGTACTTC
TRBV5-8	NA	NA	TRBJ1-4	CASGSRTRGEKLFF	TGTGCCAGCGGCTCGCGGACCAGGGGTGAAAAACTGTTTTTT
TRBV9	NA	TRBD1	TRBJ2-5	CASSLGTGGAETQYF	TGTGCCAGCAGCTTGGGGACAGGGGGAGCAGAGACCCAGTACTTC
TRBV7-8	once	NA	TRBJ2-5	CASSVRRDLQETQYF	TGTGCCAGCAGCGTGCGCCGGGACTTGCAAGAGACCCAGTACTTC
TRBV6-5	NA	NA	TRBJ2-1	CASSYSLGAAYNEQFF	TGTGCCAGCAGTTACAGTCTGGGGGCGGCCTACAATGAGCAGTTCTTC
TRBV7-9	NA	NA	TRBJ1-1	CASSLGPRLENTEAFF	TGTGCCAGCAGCTTAGGTCCGAGGTTGGAGAACACTGAAGCTTTCTTT